This T cell receptor (beta chain) stems from a study of spatial heterogeneity in lung cancer. Turning to the study itself: Alpha-chain sequences were detected in numbers that were consistently lower than beta-chain sequences. Averaged across combinations, each unique TCR and UMI pairing appeared more than ten times in raw reads, which were uncorrected. Study results and limitations: More often at tumor resection than at routine follow-up, ubiquitous expanded tumor TCRs were detected in the blood.

The library protocol tagged each TCR cDNA with a unique molecular identifier. Via MiXCR, TCRdb re-called the 5' RACE reads, giving one row per CDR3 protein. The data show 26,000 or so distinct CDR3 sequences, 8.4% seen once. Ten or more counts support this clonotype. The antigen remains undetermined. Time point given: sample taken at primary tumor resection. Whole RNA from tumor, nontumor lung or frozen PBMC was sequenced unsorted. The TCR comes from a female donor with early-stage non-small cell lung cancer. The sample was PBMCs, taken at surgery.

As DNA, the CDR3 is TGTGCCGAACCCCCCCGGCTAGCGGGAGGGCCGGACAATGAGCAGTTCTTC. As protein: CAEPPRLAGGPDNEQFF. The chain carries TRBV28 and TRBJ2-1; 12 bases agree with TRBD2. J was trimmed by 5 bases and V by 11 bases; bases with no gene match: 16. There are 17 residues in the CDR3. Germline V lookup: CDR1 MDHEN, CDR2 SYDVKM.